This paragraph covers one TCR beta chain sequence. A few counts support this clone. Its antigen has not been determined. No base quality values were provided; no much bigger clone lies one nucleotide off. This record belongs to a study of beta chain features in type 1 diabetes (dated by TCRdb to the late 2010s). Background for the entire study: Mean age, gender distribution, total cell number and subset yield were not different between patients and healthy donors. A total of under 140,000,000 sorted cells were examined across all samples, and the number of cells per subset was strongly correlated with RNA yield. The study compared TCRB repertoires of sorted circulating CD4+ T cell subsets between recently diagnosed type 1 diabetes patients and matched healthy donors. Naive and central memory subsets were obtained from all 28 donors, but regulatory and stem cell-like memory subsets were isolated from only 8 patients and roughly 8 healthy donors.

A single peripheral blood draw of approximately 110 mL on average was collected from each donor into heparinised tubes. A BD FACSAria II was used to sort naive, central memory, regulatory and stem cell-like memory CD4+ T cells with a panel that included CD45RO, CCR7, CD25, CD127, CD95 and CD27. A purity above 98% was achieved for all sorted populations. PBMCs were isolated right away by Lymphoprep density gradient centrifugation and were stained directly, without culture. Samples were stained and sorted in pairs, with one healthy donor and one patient per experiment, so that batch effects were minimized. All of the isolated RNA was reverse transcribed with the High Capacity cDNA Reverse Transcription Kit, so expressed TCRB transcripts were sequenced. Deep immunoSEQ sequencing was performed on naive, central memory and regulatory T cell samples, with an average of about 3.57 million total reads per sample. After sorted cells were lysed in RLT buffer, RNA was extracted with DNase-treated RNeasy Micro or Mini kits, with the choice depending on cell number. Each cell subset was processed separately to prevent cross-contamination, with patient and healthy donor samples processed together. The immunoSEQ multiplex PCR was used to amplify TCRB sequences from cDNA, generating 87-bp fragments that spanned the CDR3 region. Sequencing of the amplicons was performed on the Illumina HiSeq platform. As for the original processing: PCR bias was corrected computationally using synthetic template baselines, and reads within Hamming distance 2 were collapsed, with unmergeable singletons discarded. Reads were aligned against IMGT to assign V, D and J genes, CDR3 length and insertions or deletions at six rearrangement sites. Within each subset, clonotype counts were normalized to sorted cell number, after which true diversity and Gini coefficients were computed with the tcR R package. The overlap coefficient, calculated on TCRB nucleotide sequences, was used to measure repertoire sharing. As a proxy for the pre-selection repertoire, out-of-frame TCRB sequences from naive cells were analyzed. As stored in TCRdb, this immuneACCESS dataset retains in-frame rearrangements with V and J assigned. A fraction of the clones does not appear; measured against another copy, unresolved V genes explain less than half of the discrepancy, and the remainder lacks a known reason. V, J and clone size are those of that table, while D and trimming were read from the DNA. The sample profile shows roughly 730,000 clones; roughly 12% of them were found once. The ten largest make up approximately 0.02% of the sample.

Overall results and qualifications from the work: Because cDNA was sequenced instead of genomic DNA, highly expressing activated cells could be over-represented, though the groups showed no difference in activation or CD3 levels. Naive, central memory and regulatory TCRB repertoires appeared more similar among patients than among healthy donors. Shorter templates might have been favored by PCR, but patient and control samples were amplified and corrected together, so both groups would have been affected equally by any skew. At VDJ recombination sites, patients with type 1 diabetes made fewer insertions and deleted more nucleotides, a pattern implying thymic rearrangement abnormalities. Type 1 diabetes patients showed a moderate but significant shortening of TCRB CDR3 length in all four CD4+ subsets. Only small numbers of individuals were included in the HLA sub-analyses, which left unresolved whether HLA type had any influence on TCRB rearrangement.

V and J are truncated by 5 bases and 3 bases respectively, leaving an intervening sequence of 10 bases. The cysteine opens and the phenylalanine closes a CDR3 of 13 amino acids. The DNA shown is the 39-base CDR3, in frame from base 1. The germline V gene (reference sequence) provides CDR1 MNHNY and CDR2 SVGAGI. Sequenced: naive CD4+ T cells from blood. Read against the paper, the sample's cell subset or site label means: true naive CD4+ T cells. This clonotype was obtained from a man aged 18 to 29 with type 1 diabetes. Here the chain combines TRBV6-6 and TRBJ1-2; tentative D gene TRBD1, with 6 bases matching. The nucleotides read TGTGCCAGCAGTCGACAGGATTACTATGGCTACACCTTC. This gives the protein CASSRQDYYGYTF.